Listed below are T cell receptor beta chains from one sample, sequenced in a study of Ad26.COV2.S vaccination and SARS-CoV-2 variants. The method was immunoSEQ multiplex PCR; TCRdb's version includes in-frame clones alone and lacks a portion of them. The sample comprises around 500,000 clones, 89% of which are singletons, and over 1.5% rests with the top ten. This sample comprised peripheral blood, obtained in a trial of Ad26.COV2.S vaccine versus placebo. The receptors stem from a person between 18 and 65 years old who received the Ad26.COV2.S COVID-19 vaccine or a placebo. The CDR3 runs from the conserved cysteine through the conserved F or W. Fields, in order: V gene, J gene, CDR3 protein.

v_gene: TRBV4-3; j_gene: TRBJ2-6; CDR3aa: CASSQDTFSGANVLTF
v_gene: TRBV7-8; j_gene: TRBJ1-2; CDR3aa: CASSLLGGRDGYTF
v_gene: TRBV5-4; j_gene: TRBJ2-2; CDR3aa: CASRTGGSVNTGELFF
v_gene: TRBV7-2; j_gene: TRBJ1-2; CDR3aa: CASSVSQGPVYGYTF
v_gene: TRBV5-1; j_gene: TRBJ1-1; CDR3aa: CASSLQTGNTEAFF
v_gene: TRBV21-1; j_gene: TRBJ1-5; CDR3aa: CASTVQGGCQPQHF
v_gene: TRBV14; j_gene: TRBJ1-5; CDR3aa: CASSQVTADREFNQPQHF
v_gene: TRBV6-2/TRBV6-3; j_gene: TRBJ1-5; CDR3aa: CASSYSRFSGSNQPQHF
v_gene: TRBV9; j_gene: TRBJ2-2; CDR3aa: CASSVGGVGELFF
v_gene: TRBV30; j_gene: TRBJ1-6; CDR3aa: CAGQGWIGSPLHF
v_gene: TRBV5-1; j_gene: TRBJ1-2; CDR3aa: CASSSQDTGDYGYTF
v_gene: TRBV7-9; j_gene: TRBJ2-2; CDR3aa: CASSFTGTGGTGELFF
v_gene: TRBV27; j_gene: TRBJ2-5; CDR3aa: CASSLYSGSGETQYF
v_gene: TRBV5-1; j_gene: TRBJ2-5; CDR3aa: CASSFRLAGGSETQYF
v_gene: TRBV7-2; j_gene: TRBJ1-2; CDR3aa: CASSLGGSPGRRGYTF
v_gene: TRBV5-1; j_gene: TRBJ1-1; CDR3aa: CASSLQGGMNTEAFF
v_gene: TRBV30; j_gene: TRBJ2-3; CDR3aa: CAWSGSGGTDTQYF
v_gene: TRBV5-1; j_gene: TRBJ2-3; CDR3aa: CASSRTSGTDTQYF
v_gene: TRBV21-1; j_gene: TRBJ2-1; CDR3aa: CASRMETGTSGGYNEQFF
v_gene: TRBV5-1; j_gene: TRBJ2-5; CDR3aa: CASSFWTGPEKTQYF
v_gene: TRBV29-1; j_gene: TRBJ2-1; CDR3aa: CSVYRSLSHNEQFF
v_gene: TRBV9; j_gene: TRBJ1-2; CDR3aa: CASSVAEGWNFYGYTF
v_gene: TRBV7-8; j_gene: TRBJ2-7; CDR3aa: CASSDNSGHLLYEQYF
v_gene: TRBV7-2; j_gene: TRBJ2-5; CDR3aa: CASSLGEGTQETQYF
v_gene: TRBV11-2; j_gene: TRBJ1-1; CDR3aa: CASRFWDAGGAEAFF
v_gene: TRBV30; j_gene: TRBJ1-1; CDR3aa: CAGDRGDTEAFF
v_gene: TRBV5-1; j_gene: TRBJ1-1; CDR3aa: CASSLTGVNTEAFF
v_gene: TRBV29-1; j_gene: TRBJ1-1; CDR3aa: CSVEGTVNTEAFF
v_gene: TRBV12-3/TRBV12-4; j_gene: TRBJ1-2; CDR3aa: CASSLDRNYGYTF
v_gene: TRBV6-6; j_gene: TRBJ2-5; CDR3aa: CASNYQETQYF
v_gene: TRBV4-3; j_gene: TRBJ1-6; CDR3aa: CASSQGGPASNSPLHF
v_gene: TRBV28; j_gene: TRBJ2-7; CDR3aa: CASSPLNEQYF
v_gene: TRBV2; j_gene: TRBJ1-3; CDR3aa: CASRVGTPGNTIYF
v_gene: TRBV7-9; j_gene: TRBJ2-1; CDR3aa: CASSLARGERGTYNEQFF
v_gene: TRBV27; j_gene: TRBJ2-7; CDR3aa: CASARDSSYEQYF
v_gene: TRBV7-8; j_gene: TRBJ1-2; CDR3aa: CASSLVRGQHYGYTF
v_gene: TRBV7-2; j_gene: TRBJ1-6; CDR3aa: CASSLVRRSYNSPLHF
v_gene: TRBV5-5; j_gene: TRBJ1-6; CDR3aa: CASSLGTGTLHF
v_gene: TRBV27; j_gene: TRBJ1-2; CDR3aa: CASRTGTGGFYGYTF
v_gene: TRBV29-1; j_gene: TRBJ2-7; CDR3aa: CSVVSGSYEQYF
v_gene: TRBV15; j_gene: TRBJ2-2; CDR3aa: CATSRVEETNTGELFF
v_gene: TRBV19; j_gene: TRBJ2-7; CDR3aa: CASSRDSSYEQYF
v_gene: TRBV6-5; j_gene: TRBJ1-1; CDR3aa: CASSRSAGRAAFF
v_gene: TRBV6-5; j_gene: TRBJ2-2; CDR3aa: CASSQAGGWTGELFF
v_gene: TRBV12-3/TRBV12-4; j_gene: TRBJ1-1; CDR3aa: CASSFGGNTEAFF
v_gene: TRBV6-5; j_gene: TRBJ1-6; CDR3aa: CASRPDGGWDSPLHF
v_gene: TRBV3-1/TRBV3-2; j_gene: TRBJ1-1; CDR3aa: CASSLLAARNEAFF
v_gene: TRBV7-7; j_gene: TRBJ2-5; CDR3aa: CASKPSTDHQETQYF
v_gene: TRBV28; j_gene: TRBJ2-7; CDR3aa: CASSLWGTSGIYEQYF
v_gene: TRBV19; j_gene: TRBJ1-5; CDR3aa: CASSWGYNQPQHF
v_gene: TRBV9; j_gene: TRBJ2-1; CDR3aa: CASSVGDWDYNEQFF